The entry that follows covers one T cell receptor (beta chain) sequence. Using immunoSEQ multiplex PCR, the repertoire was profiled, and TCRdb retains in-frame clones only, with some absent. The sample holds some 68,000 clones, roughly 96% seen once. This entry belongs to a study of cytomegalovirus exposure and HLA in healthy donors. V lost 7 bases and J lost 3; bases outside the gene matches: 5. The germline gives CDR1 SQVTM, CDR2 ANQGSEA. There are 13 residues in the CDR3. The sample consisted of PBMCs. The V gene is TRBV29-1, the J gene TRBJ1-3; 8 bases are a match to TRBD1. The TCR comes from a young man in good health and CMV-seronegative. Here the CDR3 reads CSELTGVGNTIYF. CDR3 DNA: TGCAGCGAATTGACAGGGGTTGGAAACACCATATATTTT.